This T cell receptor beta chain is drawn from a study of cytomegalovirus exposure and HLA in healthy donors. Study-level points and caveats: Association with HLA alleles at 0.05 false discovery rate was found for 17,000 or so TCR beta sequences in a later analysis. TCR beta V- and J-gene trimming was later associated with a missense DCLRE1C variant.

The PCR was carried out with 60 Vbeta primers and 13 Jbeta primers. The repertoire was sequenced with immunoSEQ multiplex PCR; TCRdb's copy has only in-frame clones and lacks some. The sample includes just under 95,000 clones, roughly 86% of them seen just once. The CDR3 contains 14 residues. Unmatched junction bases numbered 10, after V lost 5 bases and J lost 7 bases. Germline values: CDR1 SGHTA, CDR2 FQGTGA. As concerns this clone: Its antigen remains unknown.

The source is a human donor in good health. This chain joins TRBV7-3 and TRBJ2-5; TRBD1 agrees at 7 bases. The sequenced sample was PBMCs. The CDR3 nucleotides read TGTGCCAGCAGCCAGGGACAGTCAATTTCGACCCAGTACTTC. It yields the protein CASSQGQSISTQYF.